The source of this TCR beta chain is a study of vaccination and CD4 T cells after COVID-19 (dated by TCRdb to between 2021 and 2024). Turning to the overall study: Convalescent patients had a positive SARS-CoV-2 result on nasal swab PCR, and of these patients, some 10 had mild disease and one had severe disease. In the convalescent cohort there were six males and four females, among whom were two Hispanic individuals, seven Caucasians, two Asians and one multiracial person. Participants got two doses of the Pfizer-BioNTech BNT162b2 vaccine (n=8) or two doses of the Moderna mRNA-1273 vaccine (n=2). Post-COVID blood samples were collected from convalescent patients a median of around 96 days after diagnosis, with a range of about 30 to 180 days. Post-vaccine blood samples were taken a median of approximately 70 days after the second vaccine dose, with a range of roughly 14 to 250 days. The cultures were stimulated with overlapping spike peptide pools from SARS-CoV-2 and from the common cold coronaviruses HCoV-NL63, HCoV-OC43 and HCoV-229E. Control cultures received a CEFX viral epitope pool as the positive control, an HIV-1 Nef peptide pool as the negative control, or no peptide. The spike-specific CD4+ TCR repertoire was compared before and after mRNA vaccination in under 11 COVID-19 convalescent patients and a few infection-naive healthy vaccine recipients. Study-wide findings and limitations: The median count of SARS-CoV-2-reactive clonotypes went up from under 25 after infection to 38 after vaccination, although the change was not significant. Only a relatively small number of convalescent patients were included in the study, and early timepoints following natural infection were not analyzed. In convalescent patients, a median about 90% of post-vaccine SARS-CoV-2-reactive clones were detected only after vaccination, and vaccine-specific priming was suggested by this finding. Nearly all vaccine-specific clones in convalescent patients (304 of 307) were mono-reactive for SARS-CoV-2 spike rather than cross-reactive with common cold coronaviruses.

Sample treatment or condition, as interpreted from the label and publication: approximately 11-day PBMC culture with coronavirus spike peptide pools or control peptides (ViraFEST assay). To expand antigen-specific T cells with peptide pools and then pick out the expanded clonotypes through TCR sequencing, the study relied on the ViraFEST assay. The positive SARS-CoV-2 PCR tests of the convalescent patients were dated from March to December 2020, before the Alpha, Beta and Delta variants emerged in the United States. PBMCs were cultured at under 2.5 million per well in IMDM supplemented with roughly 5.2% human AB serum and around 9.5 IU/ml IL-2, with approximately 10 ug/ml peptide pools added. Half of the culture medium was replaced with fresh IL-2-containing medium on days 3 and 7. CD4+ T cells were isolated after 10 days of culture through negative selection using the EasySep CD4+ T cell isolation kit. PBMCs were separated from whole blood using Ficoll-Paque Plus gradient centrifugation and then either used fresh or cryopreserved at -140C. Triplicate wells were generally used for each culture condition.

Libraries were made using PCR. TCR sequencing of DNA from cultured CD4+ T cells used the Oncomine TCR Beta short-read assay at the Johns Hopkins FTIC core. Genomic DNA was extracted from the cultured CD4+ T cells with the QIAamp micro DNA kit. The Oncomine TCR Beta libraries from cultured CD4+ T cells were pooled using unique dual indexes and then sequenced on an Illumina iSeq 100. Per the original workflow: Non-productive sequences were removed, and CDR3s not starting with C, not ending with F or W, or shorter than 7 amino acids were discarded. The MANAFEST web application was used to identify antigen-specific clonotypes by comparing peptide-stimulated wells against reference wells and other culture wells. An FDR below 0.05, an odds ratio above 5, and a productive frequency above 0.1% in at least two of three replicate wells were required for clones to be considered positive. A clonotype was classed as cross-reactive if the clonotype showed significant expansion both in SARS-CoV-2 spike wells and in at least one common cold coronavirus spike condition. Similarity between CDR3 sequences was evaluated in R version 3.6.1 using Levenshtein distances (stringdist) and unrooted phylogenetic trees (ape). The public reads were quality trimmed at Q25 with fastp and then assembled into clones with MiXCR by TCRdb, keeping productive beta chains. All rows with the same CDR3 protein become a single entry with the most common DNA and genes. Clone size and V and J calls follow TCRdb, not the original study. Here the sample has over 10,000 distinct CDR3 sequences; 50% to 75% occur a single time. Around 14% of the sample is held by the ten biggest clonotypes.

As concerns this clonotype: The clone's antigen remains unknown. Base qualities are missing; no much larger clone stands one base away.

The germline V gene encodes CDR1 LNHNV and CDR2 YYDKDF (reference sequence). The CDR3 covers 18 residues, taking in both the cysteine and the phenylalanine. CDR3 DNA only is kept here, 54 bases in frame from base 1. V and J are truncated by 0 bases and 0 bases respectively, leaving an intervening sequence of 18 bases. Sequenced sample: CD4+ T cells from blood, cultured in vitro. The rearrangement combines TRBV15 with TRBJ2-7; the D gene identity is not certain. The receptor's source is a human donor who had recovered from COVID-19. The CDR3 protein: CATSRDRIVGGLSYEQYF. The DNA sequence is TGTGCCACCAGCAGAGATCGGATCGTAGGCGGCCTCTCCTACGAGCAGTACTTC.